This T cell receptor (beta chain) originates from a study of T cell clones after liver transplantation. Study as a whole: Patients counted as tolerant after at least one year off all immunosuppression, enzymes not exceeding twice normal.

Sequenced by immunoSEQ multiplex PCR; TCRdb stores in-frame clones only, minus some. The table records under 20,000 clones, over 75% of them present only once. To note about this clone: The antigen is not known.

Overall study findings and caveats: These preliminary findings come from unstandardized post-transplant sampling times. In most of the 8 subjects, circulating graft-donor-reactive CD4 TCRbeta sequences fell significantly after transplant.

The V gene lost 1 base and the J gene lost 2 bases, with 6 bases spanning the gap. This CDR3 contains 13 residues. Germline CDR1 is SEHNR and CDR2 is FQNEAQ (reference sequence). The sequence derives from a human donor who received a liver transplant. The chain recombines TRBV7-9 with TRBJ2-7; D call uncertain. Material: CD8+ T cells from blood, obtained before liver transplant. The chain's CDR3 is CASSLGGTYEQYF. The DNA for the CDR3 is TGTGCCAGCAGCTTAGGCGGAACCTACGAGCAGTACTTC.